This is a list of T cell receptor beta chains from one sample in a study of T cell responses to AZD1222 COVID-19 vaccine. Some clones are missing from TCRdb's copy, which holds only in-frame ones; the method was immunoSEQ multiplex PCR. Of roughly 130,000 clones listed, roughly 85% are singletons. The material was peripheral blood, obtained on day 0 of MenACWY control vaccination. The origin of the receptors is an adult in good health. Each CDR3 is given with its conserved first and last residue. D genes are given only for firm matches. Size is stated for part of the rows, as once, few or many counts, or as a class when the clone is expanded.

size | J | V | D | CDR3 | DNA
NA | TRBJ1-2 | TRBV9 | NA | CASSVAAGNGYTF | TGTGCCAGCAGCGTAGCAGCGGGGAATGGCTACACCTTC
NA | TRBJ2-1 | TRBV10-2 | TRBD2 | CASSGTSLSYNEQFF | TGCGCCAGCAGTGGGACTAGTTTATCCTACAATGAGCAGTTCTTC
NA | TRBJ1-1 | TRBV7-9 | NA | CASSLDPPGAEAFF | TGTGCCAGCAGCTTGGACCCCCCCGGCGCTGAAGCTTTCTTT
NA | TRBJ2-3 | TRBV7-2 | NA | CASSLGGNTDTQYF | TGTGCCAGCAGCTTAGGCGGGAACACAGATACGCAGTATTTT
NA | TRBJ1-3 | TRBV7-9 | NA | CASPQGSSGNTIYF | TGTGCCAGTCCACAGGGAAGCTCTGGAAACACCATATATTTT
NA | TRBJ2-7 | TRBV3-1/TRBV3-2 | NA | CASSQWAVRLNPREQYF | TGTGCCAGCAGCCAATGGGCAGTAAGACTAAACCCCCGGGAGCAGTACTTC
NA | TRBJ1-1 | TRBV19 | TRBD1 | CASRDRGLDTEAFF | TGTGCCAGTAGAGACAGGGGGCTGGACACTGAAGCTTTCTTT
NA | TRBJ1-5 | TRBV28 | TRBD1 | CASSNGQVGNQPQHF | TGTGCCAGCAGCAATGGACAGGTTGGCAATCAGCCCCAGCATTTT
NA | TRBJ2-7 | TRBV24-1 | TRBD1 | CATSEAGTGTREQYF | TGTGCCACCAGTGAGGCCGGGACAGGTACTCGGGAGCAGTACTTC
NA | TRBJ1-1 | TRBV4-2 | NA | CASSLRAQGNTEAFF | TGTGCCAGCAGCCTCCGGGCCCAGGGGAACACTGAAGCTTTCTTT
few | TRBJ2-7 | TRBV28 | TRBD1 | CASSLVGTGYEQYF | TGTGCCAGCAGTTTAGTAGGGACAGGCTACGAGCAGTACTTC
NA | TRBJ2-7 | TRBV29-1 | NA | CSVENGYEQYF | TGCAGCGTTGAGAACGGCTACGAGCAGTACTTC
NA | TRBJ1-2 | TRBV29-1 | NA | CSVEGGRNGYTF | TGCAGCGTTGAAGGAGGGCGCAATGGCTACACCTTC
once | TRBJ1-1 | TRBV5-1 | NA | CASSLVVPSKNTEAFF | TGCGCCAGCAGCTTGGTAGTTCCCTCAAAGAACACTGAAGCTTTCTTT
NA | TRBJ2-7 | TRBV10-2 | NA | CASSPSSYEQYF | TGCGCCAGCAGCCCCAGCTCCTACGAGCAGTACTTC
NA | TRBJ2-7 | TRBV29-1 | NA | CSVVAGTREQYF | TGCAGCGTTGTGGCAGGGACTCGAGAGCAGTACTTC
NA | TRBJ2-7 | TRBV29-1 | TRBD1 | CSVGQRFDRDEQYF | TGCAGCGTTGGTCAACGGTTTGACAGGGACGAGCAGTACTTC
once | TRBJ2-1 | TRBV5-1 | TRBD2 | CASSLDGRRSYNEQFF | TGCGCCAGCAGCTTGGACGGGAGGCGAAGCTACAATGAGCAGTTCTTC
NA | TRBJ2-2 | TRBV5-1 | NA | CASQGQNTGELFF | TGCGCCAGCCAGGGACAGAACACCGGGGAGCTGTTTTTT
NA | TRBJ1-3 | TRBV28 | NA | CASSPRPTRGGNTIYF | TGTGCCAGCAGTCCGCGACCGACCCGGGGTGGAAACACCATATATTTT
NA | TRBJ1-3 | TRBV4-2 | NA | CASSLSRDGGNTIYF | TGTGCCAGCAGCCTTTCCAGGGACGGCGGAAACACCATATATTTT
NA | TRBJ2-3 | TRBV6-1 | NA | CASSEASFKTTDTQYF | TGTGCCAGCAGTGAAGCGAGTTTCAAGACCACAGATACGCAGTATTTT
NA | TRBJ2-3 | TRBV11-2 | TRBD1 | CASSAGTGRGDTQYF | TGTGCCAGCAGCGCCGGGACAGGGAGAGGAGATACGCAGTATTTT
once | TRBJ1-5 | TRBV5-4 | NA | CASSLGTAGNQPQHF | TGTGCCAGCAGCTTGGGTACGGCCGGGAATCAGCCCCAGCATTTT
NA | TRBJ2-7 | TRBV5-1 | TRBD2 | CASSLVAGGGYEQYF | TGCGCCAGCAGCTTGGTCGCGGGAGGAGGATACGAGCAGTACTTC
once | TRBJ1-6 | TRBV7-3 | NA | CASSLTERGSNSPLHF | TGTGCCAGCAGCTTAACAGAAAGAGGGAGTAATTCACCCCTCCACTTT
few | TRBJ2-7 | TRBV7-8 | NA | CASSLVSLEQYF | TGTGCCAGCAGCTTAGTTTCCCTCGAGCAGTACTTC
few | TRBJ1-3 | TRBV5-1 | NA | CASSPRQSSGNTIYF | TGCGCCAGCAGCCCAAGACAGTCATCCGGAAACACCATATATTTT
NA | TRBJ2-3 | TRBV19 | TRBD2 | CASSISLAGGPSTDTQYF | TGTGCCAGTAGTATATCACTAGCGGGAGGGCCGAGCACAGATACGCAGTATTTT
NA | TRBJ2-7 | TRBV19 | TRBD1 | CASSTGTGDSYEQYF | TGTGCCAGTAGCACCGGGACAGGGGACTCCTACGAGCAGTACTTC
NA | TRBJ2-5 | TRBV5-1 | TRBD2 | CASSPGLAQLGRETQYF | TGCGCCAGCAGCCCGGGACTAGCCCAACTAGGGAGGGAGACCCAGTACTTC
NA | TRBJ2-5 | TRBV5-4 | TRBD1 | CASSQGQGMRETQYF | TGTGCCAGCAGCCAGGGACAGGGTATGAGGGAGACCCAGTACTTC
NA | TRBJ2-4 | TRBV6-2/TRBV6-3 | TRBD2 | CASSYEGGRAKNIQYF | TGTGCCAGCAGTTACGAGGGCGGGAGGGCCAAAAACATTCAGTACTTC
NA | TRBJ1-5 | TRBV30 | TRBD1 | CAWKTQGGNQPQHF | TGTGCCTGGAAAACACAGGGGGGGAATCAGCCCCAGCATTTT
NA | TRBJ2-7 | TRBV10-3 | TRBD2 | CATSRAGATSGSSYEQYF | TGTGCCACCAGCCGAGCAGGCGCAACTAGCGGGTCCTCCTACGAGCAGTACTTC
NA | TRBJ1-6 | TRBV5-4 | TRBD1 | CASNRGRNSPLHF | TGTGCCAGCAACAGGGGAAGGAATTCACCCCTCCACTTT
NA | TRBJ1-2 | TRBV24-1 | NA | CATSDFPVNYGYTF | TGTGCCACCAGTGATTTCCCCGTGAACTATGGCTACACCTTC
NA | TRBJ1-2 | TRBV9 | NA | CASSVVEGQFYGYTF | TGTGCCAGCAGCGTAGTAGAGGGGCAGTTCTATGGCTACACCTTC
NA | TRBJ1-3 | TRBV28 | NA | CASSLDRVGNTIYF | TGTGCCAGCAGTTTAGATCGGGTTGGAAACACCATATATTTT
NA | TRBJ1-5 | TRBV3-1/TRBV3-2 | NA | CASSHGILGRNQPQHF | TGTGCCAGCAGCCATGGAATTTTGGGTCGCAATCAGCCCCAGCATTTT
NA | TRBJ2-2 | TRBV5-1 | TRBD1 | CASSLRTGVPGELFF | TGCGCCAGCAGCCTAAGGACAGGGGTGCCCGGGGAGCTGTTTTTT
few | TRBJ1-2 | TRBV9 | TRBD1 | CASSVRGQGRGGYTF | TGTGCCAGCAGCGTAAGGGGACAGGGAAGAGGTGGCTACACCTTC
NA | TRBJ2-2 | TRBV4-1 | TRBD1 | CASSHRDRGHYANTGELFF | TGCGCCAGCAGCCACCGGGACAGGGGGCACTACGCGAACACCGGGGAGCTGTTTTTT
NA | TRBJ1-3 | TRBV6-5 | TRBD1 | CASRRDRGNTIYF | TGTGCCAGCAGGAGGGACAGGGGAAACACCATATATTTT
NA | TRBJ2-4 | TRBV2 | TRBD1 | CASSVGQGIQYF | TGTGCCAGCAGCGTAGGACAGGGCATTCAGTACTTC
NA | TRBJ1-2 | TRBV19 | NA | CASSPSDRSNYGYTF | TGTGCCAGTAGTCCGTCAGACAGGTCTAACTATGGCTACACCTTC
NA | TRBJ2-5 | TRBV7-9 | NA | CASSGGIPSEETQYF | TGTGCCAGCAGCGGTGGGATACCCAGCGAAGAGACCCAGTACTTC
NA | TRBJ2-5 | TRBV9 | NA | CASSVGRADQETQYF | TGTGCCAGCAGCGTCGGCCGAGCCGATCAAGAGACCCAGTACTTC
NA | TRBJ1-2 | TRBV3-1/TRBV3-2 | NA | CASSQYSGDGYTF | TGTGCCAGCAGCCAATACTCGGGAGATGGCTACACCTTC
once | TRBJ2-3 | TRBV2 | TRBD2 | CASKGASGREPDTQYF | TGTGCCAGCAAAGGCGCTAGCGGGAGGGAGCCAGATACGCAGTATTTT
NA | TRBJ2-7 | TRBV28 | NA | CASSSPASHPRGQYF | TGTGCCAGCAGTTCCCCCGCCAGCCACCCACGGGGGCAGTACTTC
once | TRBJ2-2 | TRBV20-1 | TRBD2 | CSASPPTSGRRDGELFF | TGCAGTGCTAGTCCCCCGACTAGCGGGAGAAGAGACGGGGAGCTGTTTTTT
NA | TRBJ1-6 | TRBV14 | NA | CASSRQTPSSLHF | TGTGCCAGCAGCCGGCAGACTCCTTCGTCCCTCCACTTT
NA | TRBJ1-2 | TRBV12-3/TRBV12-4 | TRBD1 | CASRTGGGGYTF | TGTGCCAGCAGGACAGGGGGCGGCGGCTACACCTTC
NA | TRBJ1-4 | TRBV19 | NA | CASRTPYNEKLFF | TGTGCCAGTAGGACACCGTATAATGAAAAACTGTTTTTT